This record looks at one T cell receptor (beta chain) sequence and its context. This CDR3 is built from 18 residues. V lost 6 bases, J lost 1 base, and 14 bases stayed unmatched. Per germline, CDR1 PRHDT and CDR2 FYEKMQ (reference sequence). The sample belongs to a study of PD-1 blockade in classical Hodgkin lymphoma. Study context: Patients had nivolumab dosed at 3 mg/kg, delivered intravenously every 2 weeks.

The time point: cycle 4 day 1 (C4D1), after less than seven weeks of nivolumab. Brentuximab vedotin exposure varied among the patients, all of whom had relapsed after autologous stem cell transplantation. Generated by immunoSEQ multiplex PCR, the TCRdb table keeps only in-frame clones and is missing some. The repertoire consists of over 60,000 clones, with 91% occurring once and the leading ten covering approximately 10%. This specimen consisted of peripheral blood mononuclear cells (PBMCs), obtained before the fourth cycle of nivolumab. The TCR was taken from a human donor with classical Hodgkin lymphoma. This chain links TRBV13 with TRBJ2-2, with TRBD2 matching over 7 bases. The CDR3 bases are TGTGCCAGCAGAGACCCGACAGCGGGGTCAAAGAACACCGGGGAGCTGTTTTTT. Residues: CASRDPTAGSKNTGELFF.